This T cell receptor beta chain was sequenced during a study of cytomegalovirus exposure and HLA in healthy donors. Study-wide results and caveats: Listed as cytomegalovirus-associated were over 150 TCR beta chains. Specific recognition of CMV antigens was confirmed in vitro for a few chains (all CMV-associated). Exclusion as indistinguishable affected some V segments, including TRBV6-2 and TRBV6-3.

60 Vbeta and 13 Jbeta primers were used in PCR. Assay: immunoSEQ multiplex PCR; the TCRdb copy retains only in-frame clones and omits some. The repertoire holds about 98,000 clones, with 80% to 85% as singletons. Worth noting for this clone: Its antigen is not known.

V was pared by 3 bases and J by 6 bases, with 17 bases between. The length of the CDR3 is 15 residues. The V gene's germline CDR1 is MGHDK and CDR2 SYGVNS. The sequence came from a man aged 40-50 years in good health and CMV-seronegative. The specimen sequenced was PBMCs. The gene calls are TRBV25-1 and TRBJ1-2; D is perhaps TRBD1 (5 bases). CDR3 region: CASSDARDPGDGYTF. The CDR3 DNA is TGTGCCAGCAGTGACGCCCGGGATCCGGGGGATGGCTACACCTTC.